This is a list of T cell receptor beta chains from one sample in a study of glioma-infiltrating T cells after dendritic cell vaccination. Assay used: immunoSEQ multiplex PCR; TCRdb lists only in-frame clones, some missing. The table lists fewer than 35,000 clones, roughly nine tenths of them singletons. Sequenced material: blood, taken before dendritic cell vaccination. The receptors were sampled from a human donor with glioblastoma. Both conserved end residues are trimmed from each CDR3.

J gene | V gene | CDR3 protein
TRBJ2-6 | TRBV2 | ASRGQYSGANVLT
TRBJ1-4 | TRBV7-2 | ASSLGAEKLF
TRBJ1-2 | TRBV30 | AWRPPGQGSGYT
TRBJ2-7 | TRBV6-5 | ASSPGHGEQY
TRBJ2-2 | TRBV5-4 | ASSLEAGTAGELF
TRBJ1-2 | TRBV5-4 | ASSSRDSETYT
TRBJ2-2 | TRBV11-2 | ASSLVLGGAGELF
TRBJ2-5 | TRBV7-8 | ASSSRGQQETQY
TRBJ2-1 | TRBV19 | ASSIGSGGEGHAF
TRBJ1-6 | TRBV5-1 | ASSLEQGMISPLH
TRBJ1-2 | TRBV6-1 | ASKRTGTGYDGYT
TRBJ2-1 | TRBV6-5 | ASSFPTVGYNEQF
TRBJ2-1 | TRBV2 | ASRTGSSYNEQF
TRBJ1-1 | TRBV6-1 | ASSESSFGEGEAF
TRBJ2-1 | TRBV1 | TSSLLHNEQF
TRBJ1-4 | TRBV7-7 | ASSPTGHENEKLF
TRBJ2-3 | TRBV30 | AWSWGKRDTQY
TRBJ2-7 | TRBV7-9 | ASSSAGGQNEQY
TRBJ2-5 | TRBV2 | ASSARDRGRETQY
TRBJ2-7 | TRBV5-8 | ASSLVGLQNYEQY
TRBJ1-1 | TRBV4-1 | AGSQVLNTEAF
TRBJ1-3 | TRBV5-6 | ASSYYALSSSGNTIY
TRBJ1-1 | TRBV19 | ASSLDRAMNTEAF
TRBJ1-1 | TRBV7-2 | ASSLGGRVNTEAF
TRBJ1-1 | TRBV15 | ATSRGVGASEAF
TRBJ1-2 | TRBV19 | ASSNSYRGDYGYT
TRBJ1-4 | TRBV13 | ASSFRRGPANEKLF
TRBJ2-1 | TRBV4-1 | ASSQGPAAGDYNEQF
TRBJ2-1 | TRBV2 | ASRSGSRGPEQF
TRBJ2-3 | TRBV30 | AWTPPAGTQY
- | TRBV18 | ASSPDRGSSYEQY
TRBJ1-5 | TRBV27 | ASKGGRRDNQPQH
TRBJ2-3 | TRBV7-9 | ASSLQGGGNTQY
TRBJ2-5 | TRBV5-6 | ASSLPLQGQETQY
TRBJ2-5 | TRBV4-1 | ASTERHSQETQY
TRBJ1-6 | TRBV5-1 | ASSPRDNYNSPLH
TRBJ2-5 | TRBV5-1 | ASTPFGLVGETQY
TRBJ1-3 | TRBV28 | ASSPWEGRGNTIY
TRBJ2-7 | TRBV7-8 | ASSLRDRGNEQY